This T cell receptor (beta chain) was obtained from a study of cytomegalovirus exposure and HLA in healthy donors. Primers for the PCR totalled 60 Vbeta and 13 Jbeta. Measured with immunoSEQ multiplex PCR; TCRdb has only the in-frame clones, and not every one. The sample contains about 100,000 clones, 60% to 75% of which appear only once. Trimming pared 3 bases from V and 3 bases from J, leaving 21 bases between. The germline gives CDR1 LNHDA, CDR2 SQIVND (reference sequence). The CDR3 totals 18 residues. The gene calls are TRBV19 and TRBJ1-5; D may be TRBD1 (5 bases). The sequenced sample was PBMCs. The source is a man aged 25-45 years in good health and CMV-seronegative. The CDR3 DNA is TGTGCCAGTAGTATTAGCGGCGCCGCGGGGCGGTACAATCAGCCCCAGCATTTT. The encoded protein is CASSISGAAGRYNQPQHF.